This T cell receptor (beta chain) was captured by sequencing in a study of human T cells and chemical hapten exposure. Regarding the study as a whole: Relative to control repertoires, expanded TCRs gave rise to significantly more large CDR3 similarity clusters.

TCRdb reprocessed the RACE reads with MiXCR, giving one entry per CDR3 protein. Of around 350,000 distinct CDR3 sequences in the sample, approximately 5.8% were seen once. Time point in this sample: pre-sensitization, week 0. Sample treatment: therapeutic diphenylcyclopropenone sensitization with weekly scalp DPC. To note about this clonotype: The antigen is undetermined.

This TCR came from a woman aged 18-29 years with alopecia areata. Some clones in this sample may be carry-over from other donors' samples. This specimen consisted of whole blood, obtained in connection with sensitization to the hapten diphenylcyclopropenone (DPC).

The CDR3 region has the DNA TGTGCCAGCAGCTTGGGACAGGGCCCTACTAGTTATGGCTACACCTTC. This codes for CASSLGQGPTSYGYTF. The V and J genes are TRBV13 and TRBJ1-2, with 9 bases lining up with TRBD1. The V gene end was trimmed by 3 bases and the J gene end by 5 bases; junction bases not matched to a gene: 10. This CDR3 has 16 residues. Germline lookup yields CDR1 PRHDT and CDR2 FYEKMQ (reference sequence). Looking up the rest from reference TRBV13 and TRBJ1-2 gives the full variable domain: AAGVIQSPRHLIKEKRETATLKCYPIPRHDTVYWYQQGPGQDPQFLISFYEKMQSDKGSIPDRFSAQQFSDYHSELNMSSLELGDSALYFCASSLGQGPTSYGYTFGSGTRLTVV.